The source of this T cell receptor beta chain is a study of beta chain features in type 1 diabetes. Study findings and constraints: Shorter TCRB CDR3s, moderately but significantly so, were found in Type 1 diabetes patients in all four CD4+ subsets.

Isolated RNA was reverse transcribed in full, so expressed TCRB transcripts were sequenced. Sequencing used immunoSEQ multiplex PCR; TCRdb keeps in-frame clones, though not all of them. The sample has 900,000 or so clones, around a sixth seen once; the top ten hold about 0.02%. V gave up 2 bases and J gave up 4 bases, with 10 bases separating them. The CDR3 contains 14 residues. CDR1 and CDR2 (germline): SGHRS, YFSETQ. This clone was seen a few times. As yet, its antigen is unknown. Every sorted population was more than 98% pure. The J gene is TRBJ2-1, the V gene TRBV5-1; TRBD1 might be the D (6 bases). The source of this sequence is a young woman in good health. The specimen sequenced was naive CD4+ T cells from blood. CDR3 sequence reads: CASSLEGGYNEQFF. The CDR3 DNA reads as TGCGCCAGCAGCTTAGAAGGGGGTTACAATGAGCAGTTCTTC. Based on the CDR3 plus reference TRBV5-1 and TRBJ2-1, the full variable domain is KAGVTQTPRYLIKTRGQQVTLSCSPISGHRSVSWYQQTPGQGLQFLFEYFSETQRNKGNFPGRFSGRQFSNSRSEMNVSTLELGDSALYLCASSLEGGYNEQFFGPGTRLTVL.